The 18 T cell receptor beta chains presented below share a single source sample, sequenced in a study of blood T cells in healthy people across ages. A second PCR, run for 7 to 11 cycles, used a sample-barcoded 5' primer plus a J-beta primer mix. TCRdb called the 5' RACE reads again in MiXCR, with one record for every CDR3 protein. In the table there are approximately 680,000 distinct CDR3 sequences, about 34% of which are singletons. Sequencing was performed on blood. Receptors originate from a woman older than 75 in good health.

The rearrangement uses TRBV9 and TRBJ2-6; D uncertain. Deletions cut 3 bases from V and 0 bases from J, with 10 bases between. Germline V lookup: CDR1 SGDLS, CDR2 YYNGEE. The CDR3 consists of 16 residues. The DNA for the CDR3 is TGTGCCAGCAGCGCCGGCGCTAGCTCTGGGGCCAACGTCCTGACTTTC. The encoded protein is CASSAGASSGANVLTF.

This clonotype was found a few times. The chain couples TRBV7-2 to TRBJ1-5; D not certain. This CDR3 comprises 15 residues. V was shortened by 1 base and J by 3 bases, with 10 bases between the two germline ends. The germline CDR1 and CDR2 sequences are SGHTA and FQGNSA. The CDR3 sequence: CASSLGGVHNQPQHF. The CDR3 DNA reads TGTGCCAGCAGCTTAGGAGGTGTTCACAATCAGCCCCAGCATTTT.

The rearrangement joins TRBV11-3 to TRBJ2-5; the match to TRBD1 covers 7 bases. Germline CDR1 and CDR2: SGHNT and YENEEA. CDR3 size: 14 residues. The V and J ends lost 2 bases and 4 bases, in that order; junction bases with no gene match: 4. The CDR3 region has the DNA TGTGCCAGCAGCTTACGGACAGGTGCAGAGACCCAGTACTTC. Translating it yields CASSLRTGAETQYF.

The CDR3 sequence: CSALTQGPLSYNEQFF. CDR3 nucleotides: TGCAGTGCTCTCACCCAGGGACCCCTTTCCTACAATGAGCAGTTCTTC. This rearrangement joins TRBV20-1 to TRBJ2-1; D may correspond to TRBD1 or TRBD2 (5 bases each). The CDR3 length is 16 residues. The V end lost 5 bases, the J end lost 1 base, and 18 bases lay between the germline ends. Per germline, CDR1 DFQATT and CDR2 SNEGSKA (reference sequence).

This clonotype was seen at least ten times. The gene calls are TRBV4-1 and TRBJ1-4; a weak D match, TRBD1 (5 bases). The V end lost 0 bases, the J end lost 5 bases, and 19 bases lay between the germline ends. Germline CDR1 reads MGHRA; CDR2 reads YSYEKL. The CDR3 spans 18 residues. The CDR3 protein is CASSQEASGGGRNEKLFF. Here the CDR3 DNA reads TGCGCCAGCAGCCAAGAAGCCAGTGGCGGGGGACGAAATGAAAAACTGTTTTTT.

CDR3 in DNA: TGTGCCAGTAGTATCCTTGCCCCGACAGGGATCGGCTATGGCTACACCTTC. Translation gives CASSILAPTGIGYGYTF. The chain couples TRBV19 to TRBJ1-2; TRBD1 matches 7 bases. Trimming at V came to 3 bases and at J to 4 bases, leaving 14 bases not matched to a gene. Looked up from germline, CDR1 is LNHDA and CDR2 is SQIVND (reference sequence). This CDR3 has 17 amino acids.

The rearrangement uses TRBV20-1 and TRBJ2-1, with 8 bases identical to TRBD1. In germline, CDR1 is DFQATT, CDR2 SNEGSKA (reference sequence). V shed 6 bases and J 6 bases; nucleotides not matched to a gene: 7. This CDR3 contains 13 residues. CDR3 in DNA: TGCAGTGCGCAAGGACAGGGAAGCAATGAGCAGTTCTTC. Translated: CSAQGQGSNEQFF.

The genes are TRBV6-1 and TRBJ2-5; D is unresolved. V lost 4 bases and J lost 4, with 7 bases in between. This CDR3 contains 12 residues. Germline assignment: CDR1 MNHNS and CDR2 SASEGT. Written as DNA, the CDR3 is TGTGCCAGCAGTGCTTGGGGAGAGACCCAGTACTTC. Translated, it gives CASSAWGETQYF.

For this clonotype: A much larger clone differs by one base, so this may be a read error. V is TRBV6-6 and J is TRBJ1-2; 8 nucleotides align to TRBD1. The CDR3 sequence is 15 residues long. J lost 2 bases, V lost 5 bases, and 7 bases had no gene match. Germline loops: CDR1 MNHNY, CDR2 SVGAGI (reference sequence). DNA of the CDR3: TGTGCCAGCAGTCTCAGGGGGCTTGCCAACTATGGCTACACCTTC. Protein sequence: CASSLRGLANYGYTF.

This clonotype was seen a handful of times. The CDR3 coding sequence is TGTGCCAGCAGTGTGGAGCGGGGGGGTTCCTACGAGCAGTTCTTC. Translated: CASSVERGGSYEQFF. The chain links TRBV2 to TRBJ2-1; 10 bases map to TRBD2. Germline V gene lookup returns CDR1 SNHLY and CDR2 FYNNEI. This CDR3 comprises 15 residues. The junction had 10 bases not matched to a gene; V was cut back by 4 bases and J by 10 bases.

Only one count was recorded for this clonotype. A much larger clone differs by one base, so this may be a read error. CDR3 in DNA: TGCGCCAGCAGCCAAGTCGACAGGGAAGTAAGGGGCTACACCTTC. Its translation: CASSQVDREVRGYTF. The gene calls are TRBV4-1 and TRBJ1-2, with TRBD1 identical over 7 bases. Germline V gene sequence: CDR1 MGHRA, CDR2 YSYEKL. CDR3 length equals 15 residues. The junction had 10 bases not matched to a gene; V was cut back by 1 base and J by 8 bases.

This clonotype was observed many times. This CDR3 is CASSFAGMKVFF. For the CDR3, the DNA is TGTGCCAGCAGCTTTGCAGGGATGAAGGTGTTTTTT. The gene calls are TRBV5-6 and TRBJ2-2, with D possibly being TRBD1 (5 bases). V was clipped by 2 bases and J by 15 bases, with 14 bases between them. CDR1 and CDR2 (germline): SGHDT, YYEEEE. The CDR3 totals 12 residues.

This clonotype occurred many times. The chain couples TRBV15 to TRBJ1-2; 7 positions agree with TRBD1. The CDR3 is 17 residues long. Germline lookup yields CDR1 LNHNV and CDR2 YYDKDF (reference sequence). J lost 2 bases, V lost 4 bases, and 13 bases had no gene match. The CDR3 sequence: CATSTGGDRYSNYGYTF. DNA of the CDR3: TGTGCCACCAGCACTGGAGGGGACAGATACTCCAACTATGGCTACACCTTC.

The chain is built from TRBV4-2 and TRBJ2-1, with no clear D. The V gene lost 0 bases and the J gene lost 6 bases, with 12 bases spanning the gap. The CDR3 length is 15 residues. The V gene's germline CDR1 is LGHNA and CDR2 YNFKEQ. The CDR3 protein is CASSQDVVLGNEQFF. CDR3 bases: TGTGCCAGCAGCCAAGATGTGGTTCTTGGCAATGAGCAGTTCTTC.

This clonotype was counted at least ten times. The CDR3: CASSLIRAHEQYF. CDR3 DNA sequence: TGTGCCAGCAGCTTAATCAGGGCCCACGAGCAGTACTTC. The chain carries TRBV11-1 and TRBJ2-7; possible D gene TRBD1, 5 bases. Trimming pared 2 bases from V and 5 bases from J, leaving 10 bases between. CDR1 and CDR2 from the germline V gene are SGHAT and FQDESV (reference sequence). The CDR3 is made up of 13 amino acids.

The rearrangement uses TRBV12-3 or TRBV12-4 and TRBJ2-3; 7 bases agree with TRBD1. Trimming at V came to 6 bases and at J to 2 bases, leaving 5 bases not matched to a gene. The CDR3 is 14 residues long. CDR3 nucleotides: TGTGCCAGCAGGGACAGGCCAACCACAGATACGCAGTATTTT. This translates into CASRDRPTTDTQYF.

This clonotype was detected many times. The chain is built from TRBV6-8 and TRBJ2-7; no reliable D call. The CDR3 is 13 amino acids. The V gene's germline CDR1 is MNHGY and CDR2 SAAAGT. The V end lost 11 bases, the J end lost 0 bases, and 14 bases lay between the germline ends. This CDR3 is CALSQMTSYEQYF. In DNA, the CDR3 is TGTGCCCTTAGTCAGATGACCTCCTACGAGCAGTACTTC.

The table lists this clonotype with many counts. This may come from a read error, since a much larger clone is one base off. This rearrangement joins TRBV5-1 to TRBJ2-1; D is perhaps TRBD1 (8 bases). V was shortened by 4 bases and J by 6 bases, with 17 bases between the two germline ends. This CDR3 spans 15 amino acids. Germline CDR1 is SGHRS and CDR2 is YFSETQ. The CDR3 here is CASSTGGVNGNEQFF. The CDR3 nucleotides are TGCGCCAGCAGCACAGGGGGGGTCAACGGCAATGAGCAGTTCTTC.